The 32 T cell receptor beta chains reported below all come from one sample, sequenced in a study of cytomegalovirus exposure and HLA in healthy donors. The PCR made use of 60 Vbeta and 13 Jbeta primers. This table comes from immunoSEQ multiplex PCR, and its TCRdb copy is limited to in-frame clones, with some not included. This table holds 140,000 to 150,000 clones, 75% found once. The sequencing input was PBMCs. The source is a man younger than 40 in good health and CMV-seronegative.

V gene TRBV27 combines with J gene TRBJ1-4, with 7 positions matching TRBD1. The V segment lost 9 bases and the J segment 3 bases; nucleotides outside the gene matches: 7. Germline V gives CDR1 MNHEY, CDR2 SMNVEV (reference sequence). This CDR3 is 14 amino acids long. CDR3 bases: TGTGCCAGTAAACAAACAGGGGCTAATGAAAAACTGTTTTTT. Translating it yields CASKQTGANEKLFF.

The rearrangement uses TRBV9 and TRBJ2-3; possibly TRBD2 for D (7 bases). Germline V gene sequence: CDR1 SGDLS, CDR2 YYNGEE. V was trimmed by 3 bases and J by 3 bases, leaving 23 bases between them. The CDR3 sequence is 18 residues long. DNA of the CDR3: TGTGCCAGCAGCGGCGTTAGGGCTAGCGGAAGGGGGACAGATACGCAGTATTTT. Translating it yields CASSGVRASGRGTDTQYF. Based on the CDR3 plus reference TRBV9 and TRBJ2-3, the full variable domain is DSGVTQTPKHLITATGQRVTLRCSPRSGDLSVYWYQQSLDQGLQFLIQYYNGEERAKGNILERFSAQQFPDLHSELNLSSLELGDSALYFCASSGVRASGRGTDTQYFGPGTRLTVL.

This chain links TRBV7-9 with TRBJ2-7; 8 nucleotides line up with TRBD1. J lost 9 bases, V lost 5 bases, and 6 bases had no gene match. CDR1 is SEHNR and CDR2 is FQNEAQ in the germline V gene (reference sequence). The CDR3 loop spans 12 amino acids. The DNA of the CDR3 is TGTGCCAGCAGCACCCTCGACAGGGGGCAGTACTTC. It codes for CASSTLDRGQYF.

The chain uses TRBV30 and TRBJ1-3, with a tentative D call TRBD1 (6 bases). Between the trimmed V and J ends, which lost 3 bases and 7 bases, there was a span of 16 bases. Germline lookup yields CDR1 GTSNPN and CDR2 SVGIG (reference sequence). The CDR3 is 14 amino acids. CDR3 nucleotide sequence: TGTGCCTGGAGATTCTCCCCAGGGGAGAACACCATATATTTT. Amino acid sequence: CAWRFSPGENTIYF.

The rearrangement joins TRBV19 to TRBJ2-1; 13 nucleotides match TRBD2. Germline V gene lookup returns CDR1 LNHDA and CDR2 SQIVND (reference sequence). The CDR3 spans 16 residues. With 5 bases clipped from V and 4 bases from J, the junction kept 5 bases outside the gene matches. The CDR3 loop reads CASSVWTSGGYNEQFF. CDR3 nucleotide sequence: TGTGCCAGTAGTGTATGGACTAGCGGGGGTTACAATGAGCAGTTCTTC.

The chain employs TRBV11-2 and TRBJ1-2; 7 positions match TRBD1. The germline gives CDR1 SGHAT, CDR2 FQNNGV. This CDR3 has 18 residues. V shed 1 base and J 4 bases; nucleotides not matched to a gene: 15. As DNA, the CDR3 is TGTGCCAGCAGCTTAGGCGTCTCCCGGCCGGGACAGCTCTATGGCTACACCTTC. Protein product: CASSLGVSRPGQLYGYTF.

The chain carries TRBV5-1 and TRBJ1-6; D unresolved. Deletions cut 7 bases from V and 8 bases from J, with 10 bases between. This CDR3 region has 12 residues. CDR1 and CDR2 from the germline V gene are SGHRS and YFSETQ. The CDR3 coding sequence is TGCGCCAGCGGACTGGATGATTCACCCCTCCACTTT. Amino acids: CASGLDDSPLHF. The full variable domain, with the rest looked up from reference TRBV5-1 and TRBJ1-6, is KAGVTQTPRYLIKTRGQQVTLSCSPISGHRSVSWYQQTPGQGLQFLFEYFSETQRNKGNFPGRFSGRQFSNSRSEMNVSTLELGDSALYLCASGLDDSPLHFGNGTRLTVT.

The chain combines TRBV7-2 with TRBJ1-5; unclear D gene. V shed 2 bases and J shed 5 bases, with 7 bases lying between them. The CDR3 runs 13 residues. Germline V gene sequence: CDR1 SGHTA, CDR2 FQGNSA. Written as DNA, the CDR3 is TGTGCCAGCAGCTTAATCGGGGATCAGCCCCAGCATTTT. This sequence encodes CASSLIGDQPQHF.

The chain uses TRBV5-8 and TRBJ1-5, with TRBD1 matching over 8 bases. Per germline, CDR1 SGHTS and CDR2 YDEGEE. This CDR3 is 16 amino acids long. The V and J ends lost 5 bases and 3 bases, in that order; junction bases with no gene match: 10. In DNA, the CDR3 is TGTGCCAGCAGAAGGACAGGGCAGGGGAACAATCAGCCCCAGCATTTT. The encoded protein is CASRRTGQGNNQPQHF.

The chain links TRBV5-6 to TRBJ2-5; D call uncertain. The CDR3 runs 14 residues. V shed 4 bases and J shed 1 base, with 11 bases lying between them. The germline CDR1 and CDR2 sequences are SGHDT and YYEEEE. The CDR3 spells CASSPTVIQETQYF. DNA of the CDR3: TGTGCCAGCAGCCCAACAGTTATCCAAGAGACCCAGTACTTC.

V gene TRBV9 combines with J gene TRBJ2-7, with D hard to call. The CDR3 runs 14 residues. V was clipped by 3 bases and J by 6 bases, with 16 bases between them. Germline V gene sequence: CDR1 SGDLS, CDR2 YYNGEE. This CDR3 reads CASSALPQAGEQYF. The CDR3 nucleotides read TGTGCCAGCAGCGCGCTCCCCCAGGCTGGCGAGCAGTACTTC.

The genes are TRBV2 and TRBJ2-4; weak D call: TRBD1 (5 bases). V was pared by 7 bases and J by 5 bases, with 15 bases between. The germline V gene has CDR1 SNHLY and CDR2 FYNNEI. The CDR3 covers 14 residues. The CDR3 DNA reads as TGTGCCAGCAAGAATCAGGGATCTGAAAACATTCAGTACTTC. Protein: CASKNQGSENIQYF. Variable domain in full (rest from reference TRBV2 and TRBJ2-4): EPEVTQTPSHQVTQMGQEVILRCVPISNHLYFYWYRQILGQKVEFLVSFYNNEISEKSEIFDDQFSVERPDGSNFTLKIRSTKLEDSAMYFCASKNQGSENIQYFGAGTRLSVL.

This clone is large (0.1 to 1%) in the sample. The chain carries TRBV4-1 and TRBJ1-1, with D perhaps TRBD1 (5 bases). The germline V gene has CDR1 MGHRA and CDR2 YSYEKL. CDR3 length: 16 amino acids. V shed 4 bases and J shed 3 bases, with 18 bases lying between them. As DNA, the CDR3 is TGCGCCAGCAGCCCAAGGGCCAGGGTAGAGGACACTGAAGCTTTCTTT. It specifies CASSPRARVEDTEAFF.

This sequence joins TRBV7-6 and TRBJ1-1, with a tentative D call TRBD1 (5 bases). Germline V gene data show CDR1 as SGHVS and CDR2 as FNYEAQ. This CDR3 is 15 amino acids long. Trimming removed 5 bases from V and 1 base from J, with 14 bases in between. CDR3 loop: CASSPGGGGNTEAFF. The CDR3 DNA follows: TGTGCCAGCAGCCCGGGGGGGGGTGGGAACACTGAAGCTTTCTTT. Full variable domain (missing parts from reference TRBV7-6 and TRBJ1-1): GAGVSQSPRYKVTKRGQDVALRCDPISGHVSLYWYRQALGQGPEFLTYFNYEAQQDKSGLPNDRFSAERPEGSISTLTIQRTEQRDSAMYRCASSPGGGGNTEAFFGQGTRLTVV.

This chain joins TRBV5-6 and TRBJ2-1; 12 bases agree with TRBD1. The CDR3 totals 16 residues. CDR1 SGHDT and CDR2 YYEEEE come from the germline V gene. J lost 4 bases, V lost 3 bases, and 5 bases had no gene match. The CDR3 bases are TGTGCCAGCAGCTCGCCGGGACAGGGGGCATACAATGAGCAGTTCTTC. It is translated as CASSSPGQGAYNEQFF. Full variable domain (remainder filled in from reference TRBV5-6 and TRBJ2-1): DAGVTQSPTHLIKTRGQQVTLRCSPKSGHDTVSWYQQALGQGPQFIFQYYEEEERQRGNFPDRFSGHQFPNYSSELNVNALLLGDSALYLCASSSPGQGAYNEQFFGPGTRLTVL.

This clone is a singleton in its sample. Different DNA sequences within this sample yield the same CDR3. The chain recombines TRBV9 with TRBJ2-2; TRBD1 agrees at 9 bases. Germline CDR1 and CDR2: SGDLS and YYNGEE. The CDR3 consists of 16 residues. V gave up 0 bases and J gave up 1 base; unmatched junction bases: 1. CDR3 protein: CASSVGGQGNTGELFF. The DNA of the CDR3 is TGTGCCAGCAGCGTAGGGGGACAGGGGAACACCGGGGAGCTGTTTTTT.

The V gene is TRBV7-3, the J gene TRBJ2-2; D is perhaps TRBD2 (5 bases). The CDR3 has 14 residues. V lost 1 base and J 6 bases, leaving 9 bases between the germline ends. Germline V lookup: CDR1 SGHTA, CDR2 FQGTGA. This chain's CDR3 is CASSLKVGAGELFF. CDR3 sequence (DNA): TGTGCCAGCAGCTTAAAAGTCGGGGCCGGGGAGCTGTTTTTT.

This chain uses TRBV7-8 with TRBJ1-2, with D tentatively TRBD1 (5 bases). The CDR3 is 14 amino acids. Trimming removed 5 bases at V and 2 bases at J, with 12 bases between. Germline values: CDR1 SGHVS, CDR2 FQNEAQ. The CDR3 here is CASSPGTPNYGYTF. As DNA, the CDR3 is TGTGCCAGCAGCCCCGGGACTCCCAACTATGGCTACACCTTC.

This chain uses TRBV4-2 with TRBJ1-1, with D maybe TRBD1 (5 bases). V lost 2 bases, J lost 3 bases, and 13 bases lay in between. Germline loops: CDR1 LGHNA, CDR2 YNFKEQ. The CDR3 has 15 residues. The CDR3 sequence is CASSQTHGGDTEAFF. For the CDR3, the DNA is TGTGCCAGCAGCCAAACCCACGGAGGGGACACTGAAGCTTTCTTT.

The chain uses TRBV6-1 and TRBJ1-5; no firm D call. In germline, CDR1 is MNHNS, CDR2 SASEGT. The ends were cut back, 8 bases at V and 1 base at J, with 9 bases in the middle. This CDR3 has 13 amino acids. CDR3 nucleotide sequence: TGTGCCAGCTCTGGTCAGAGCAATCAGCCCCAGCATTTT. This translates into CASSGQSNQPQHF.

The chain employs TRBV6-6 and TRBJ1-5, with D unclear. CDR1 is MNHNY and CDR2 is SVGAGI in the germline V gene (reference sequence). Trimming took 3 bases from V and 5 from J, leaving 11 bases between them. The CDR3 loop spans 14 amino acids. DNA for the CDR3: TGTGCCAGCAGTTATCGGGGAGTAGATCAGCCCCAGCATTTT. It translates to CASSYRGVDQPQHF.

This clone was counted a few times. CDR3: CASRTGISRETQYF. CDR3 sequence (DNA): TGTGCCAGCAGGACAGGGATTTCAAGAGAGACCCAGTACTTC. This rearrangement joins TRBV6-5 to TRBJ2-5; 7 bases are a match to TRBD1. The CDR3 totals 14 residues. V was clipped by 6 bases and J by 4 bases; unmatched bases: 8. Per germline, CDR1 MNHEY and CDR2 SVGAGI.

This clone showed up just a few times. V usage is TRBV18 and J usage is TRBJ2-6, with D tentatively TRBD1 (5 bases). Trimming left V 3 bases short and J 1 base short, with 10 bases between. The germline CDR1 and CDR2 sequences are KGHSH and LQKENI. CDR3 length: 16 residues. The DNA for the CDR3 is TGTGCCAGCTCACCCCCCGACAGTTCTGGGGCCAACGTCCTGACTTTC. The encoded protein is CASSPPDSSGANVLTF.

This chain uses TRBV28 with TRBJ2-5; 9 nucleotides agree with TRBD1. Trimming removed 6 bases from V and 9 bases from J; junction bases left unmatched: 11. Looked up from germline, CDR1 is MDHEN and CDR2 is SYDVKM. CDR3 length equals 14 residues. CDR3 sequence reads: CASRTGTGNDSQYF. The DNA of the CDR3 is TGTGCCAGCAGAACCGGGACAGGGAACGATTCCCAGTACTTC.

This chain connects TRBV6-1 to TRBJ2-7, with D perhaps matching TRBD2 (5 bases). The germline V gene encodes CDR1 MNHNS and CDR2 SASEGT. The CDR3 is 13 residues long. V shed 0 bases and J shed 9 bases, with 12 bases lying between them. CDR3 in amino acids: CASSEANVEGQYF. In DNA, the CDR3 is TGTGCCAGCAGTGAAGCCAACGTAGAGGGGCAGTACTTC.

This chain connects TRBV4-1 to TRBJ1-5, with 9 bases identical to TRBD1. CDR3 length: 14 residues. Trimming took 6 bases from V and 7 from J; bases not matched to a gene: 7. Germline V gene lookup returns CDR1 MGHRA and CDR2 YSYEKL. Here the CDR3 reads CASSPDRGQQPQHF. The CDR3 DNA reads TGCGCCAGCAGTCCGGACAGGGGACAACAGCCCCAGCATTTT.

On this clone itself: The junction and the germline gene differ at one end; a read error may be behind it. The chain employs TRBV5-1 and TRBJ2-2, with D possibly being TRBD2 (5 bases). This CDR3 spans 13 amino acids. The germline V gene encodes CDR1 SGHRS and CDR2 YFSETQ. CDR3 sequence: CATSHGGTGELFF. CDR3 sequence (DNA): TGCGCCACCAGCCACGGCGGGACCGGGGAGCTGTTTTTT.

This clone was recorded a few times. The chain couples TRBV27 to TRBJ2-1; 7 nucleotides agree with TRBD2. V was pared by 6 bases and J by 4 bases, with 12 bases of the junction left unmatched. The CDR3 is 16 residues long. Germline assignment: CDR1 MNHEY and CDR2 SMNVEV (reference sequence). The CDR3 protein is CASRAEFGGMYNEQFF. The CDR3 bases are TGTGCCAGCAGAGCGGAGTTCGGGGGGATGTACAATGAGCAGTTCTTC.

The chain employs TRBV6-5 and TRBJ1-4, with no clear D. V was clipped by 4 bases and J by 3 bases, with 6 bases between them. From germline, CDR1 is MNHEY and CDR2 SVGAGI. The CDR3 is made up of 13 amino acids. CDR3 bases: TGTGCCAGCAGTTTGCGGTCTAATGAAAAACTGTTTTTT. It encodes CASSLRSNEKLFF.

The rearrangement joins TRBV2 to TRBJ2-2; 8 bases are shared with TRBD1. The CDR3 covers 16 residues. Germline loops: CDR1 SNHLY, CDR2 FYNNEI. V lost 2 bases and J lost 5; bases outside the gene matches: 7. The CDR3 nucleotides are TGTGCCAGCAGTGAACAGGGCAGGGGGCTAACCGGGGAGCTGTTTTTT. This sequence encodes CASSEQGRGLTGELFF.

The chain uses TRBV5-1 and TRBJ2-2; TRBD2 matches at 8 bases. The ends lost 1 base at V and 5 bases at J; junction bases unmatched: 4. The germline V gene has CDR1 SGHRS and CDR2 YFSETQ. The CDR3 spans 15 residues. The CDR3 loop is CASSLRTSLTGELFF. The CDR3 DNA sequence: TGCGCCAGCAGCTTGCGGACTAGCTTGACCGGGGAGCTGTTTTTT. Supplemented by reference TRBV5-1 and TRBJ2-2, the full variable domain reads KAGVTQTPRYLIKTRGQQVTLSCSPISGHRSVSWYQQTPGQGLQFLFEYFSETQRNKGNFPGRFSGRQFSNSRSEMNVSTLELGDSALYLCASSLRTSLTGELFFGEGSRLTVL.

The V gene is TRBV14, the J gene TRBJ2-3; 7 bases match TRBD2. After removal of 1 base from V and 5 bases from J, the junction contained 9 bases not matched to a gene. This CDR3 has 16 residues. CDR1 and CDR2 from the germline V gene are SGHDN and FVKESK. The CDR3 protein is CASSQGFKREGDTQYF. CDR3 nucleotide sequence: TGTGCCAGCAGCCAAGGTTTTAAGCGGGAAGGAGATACGCAGTATTTT.